This is a list of T cell receptor beta chains from one sample in a study of blood T cell repertoires in COVID-19. This table comes from immunoSEQ multiplex PCR, and its TCRdb copy is limited to in-frame clones, with some not included. The profile shows approximately 120,000 clones, about 77% of them singletons. Input material: peripheral blood. These receptors were collected from a human donor in a cohort sampled during active COVID-19. The CDR3 runs from the conserved cysteine through the conserved F or W. Fields, in order: D gene, clone size, J gene, V gene, CDR3 DNA, CDR3 protein. A D gene is named only where the DNA matches it firmly. Clone size is not always given. Where it is, it says once, few, many or a class for expanded clones.

d_call: TRBD1
clone_size: once
j_call: TRBJ1-4
v_call: TRBV7-9
cdr3_nt: TGTGCCAGCAGTTCAGACAGGGACAATGAAAAACTGTTTTTT
cdr3_aa: CASSSDRDNEKLFF

d_call: TRBD1
clone_size: -
j_call: TRBJ2-1
v_call: TRBV19
cdr3_nt: TGTGCCAGTAGTATAGCGCAGGGGGTAACCTACAATGAGCAGTTCTTC
cdr3_aa: CASSIAQGVTYNEQFF

d_call: -
clone_size: -
j_call: TRBJ2-7
v_call: TRBV6-6
cdr3_nt: TGTGCCAGCAGTTCTCAGCGTACCTACGAGCAGTACTTC
cdr3_aa: CASSSQRTYEQYF

d_call: TRBD1
clone_size: -
j_call: TRBJ2-3
v_call: TRBV19
cdr3_nt: TGTGCCAGTGGGGGACAGGGGGTGAGCACAGATACGCAGTATTTT
cdr3_aa: CASGGQGVSTDTQYF

d_call: -
clone_size: -
j_call: TRBJ2-3
v_call: TRBV19
cdr3_nt: TGTGCCGCCCGTGGGGGGAACACAGATACGCAGTATTTT
cdr3_aa: CAARGGNTDTQYF

d_call: -
clone_size: once
j_call: TRBJ2-5
v_call: TRBV21-1
cdr3_nt: TGTGCCAGCAGCAAACAAACTGCTCTAGCGGGGGGCCGTCAGCCCCAAGAGACCCAGTACTTC
cdr3_aa: CASSKQTALAGGRQPQETQYF

d_call: -
clone_size: -
j_call: TRBJ2-7
v_call: TRBV3-1/TRBV3-2
cdr3_nt: TGTGCCAGCAGCCAATTAACCTCGGGTCGCACGCCCTACGAGCAGTACTTC
cdr3_aa: CASSQLTSGRTPYEQYF

d_call: TRBD1
clone_size: -
j_call: TRBJ1-6
v_call: TRBV7-2
cdr3_nt: TGTGCCAGCAGCCAAGGACAGGTTTCTAATTCACCCCTCCACTTT
cdr3_aa: CASSQGQVSNSPLHF

d_call: TRBD2
clone_size: -
j_call: TRBJ2-3
v_call: TRBV2
cdr3_nt: TGTGCCAGCGGCCTGGGACTAGCACCAGATACGCAGTATTTT
cdr3_aa: CASGLGLAPDTQYF

d_call: TRBD1
clone_size: -
j_call: TRBJ1-3
v_call: TRBV7-9
cdr3_nt: TGTGCCAGCAGCATCGGGACAGCCGGAAACACCATATATTTT
cdr3_aa: CASSIGTAGNTIYF

d_call: TRBD1
clone_size: -
j_call: TRBJ1-1
v_call: TRBV19
cdr3_nt: TGTGCCAGTGCACAGGGGCGGGACACTGAAGCTTTCTTT
cdr3_aa: CASAQGRDTEAFF

d_call: -
clone_size: once
j_call: TRBJ2-6
v_call: TRBV7-9
cdr3_nt: TGTGCCAGCAGCTTAACTAGGGGGGGCTCTGGGGCCAACGTCCTGACTTTC
cdr3_aa: CASSLTRGGSGANVLTF

d_call: TRBD2
clone_size: -
j_call: TRBJ2-1
v_call: TRBV9
cdr3_nt: TGTGCCAGCAGCGGTACTAGCGGGGCCCCCTACAATGAGCAGTTCTTC
cdr3_aa: CASSGTSGAPYNEQFF

d_call: TRBD1
clone_size: -
j_call: TRBJ1-2
v_call: TRBV24-1
cdr3_nt: TGTGCCACCAGTGAGACCGGGACAGGGGGAACTAACTATGGCTACACCTTC
cdr3_aa: CATSETGTGGTNYGYTF

d_call: -
clone_size: -
j_call: TRBJ2-2
v_call: TRBV7-9
cdr3_nt: TGTGCCAGCAGTTCCACAGGGATCCACGGGGAGCTGTTTTTT
cdr3_aa: CASSSTGIHGELFF

d_call: TRBD1
clone_size: few
j_call: TRBJ1-1
v_call: TRBV19
cdr3_nt: TGTGCCAGTACCCCGCCAGGACAGGGGGTGAACACTGAAGCTTTCTTT
cdr3_aa: CASTPPGQGVNTEAFF

d_call: -
clone_size: once
j_call: TRBJ2-3
v_call: TRBV12-5
cdr3_nt: TGTGCTAGTGCCTCGGAGGGCGATACGCAGTATTTT
cdr3_aa: CASASEGDTQYF

d_call: -
clone_size: once
j_call: TRBJ2-3
v_call: TRBV28
cdr3_nt: TGTGCCAGCAGTTTTCCTAGCCGGGATACGCAGTATTTT
cdr3_aa: CASSFPSRDTQYF

d_call: -
clone_size: -
j_call: TRBJ1-4
v_call: TRBV9
cdr3_nt: TGTGCCAGCAGCGGAACAGGTACAACTAATGAAAAACTGTTTTTT
cdr3_aa: CASSGTGTTNEKLFF

d_call: -
clone_size: -
j_call: TRBJ1-2
v_call: TRBV6-5
cdr3_nt: TGTGCCAGCAAGGGAGAAGGTCCCTATGGCTACACCTTC
cdr3_aa: CASKGEGPYGYTF

d_call: -
clone_size: -
j_call: TRBJ1-5
v_call: TRBV5-6
cdr3_nt: TGTGCCAGCAGCTTTTATTCTGGACAGCTCAATCAGCCCCAGCATTTT
cdr3_aa: CASSFYSGQLNQPQHF

d_call: TRBD1
clone_size: -
j_call: TRBJ2-7
v_call: TRBV11-3
cdr3_nt: TGTGCCAGCAGCCCGGGACAGGGCAGCTCCTACGAGCAGTACTTC
cdr3_aa: CASSPGQGSSYEQYF